This entry lists 29 T cell receptor beta chains sequenced from one sample in a study of blood T cell repertoires in COVID-19. Sequenced by immunoSEQ multiplex PCR; TCRdb stores in-frame clones only, minus some. Of about 280,000 clones listed, approximately 90% are singletons. Sequencing was carried out using PBMCs or T cells enriched from blood (not recorded which). The receptor set was obtained from a woman aged 60-75 years in a cohort exposed to, infected with or recovered from COVID-19 (not recorded which).

The chain links TRBV7-9 to TRBJ2-1; 8 nucleotides align to TRBD2. In germline, CDR1 is SEHNR, CDR2 FQNEAQ (reference sequence). The CDR3 loop spans 15 amino acids. V gave up 2 bases and J gave up 9 bases; unmatched junction bases: 9. The CDR3 protein is CASSLLRGLGGEQFF. CDR3 DNA: TGTGCCAGCAGCTTATTGAGGGGACTAGGAGGTGAGCAGTTCTTC.

This clone was counted only a few times. V and J are TRBV27 and TRBJ2-2; D is ambiguous. V dropped 0 bases and J dropped 0 bases, with 14 bases sitting between them. Per the germline V gene, CDR1 is MNHEY and CDR2 is SMNVEV (reference sequence). The CDR3 runs to 18 residues. The CDR3 DNA reads as TGTGCCAGCAGTTTATCAGACTTCTTGTTTGCGAACACCGGGGAGCTGTTTTTT. Its translation is CASSLSDFLFANTGELFF.

With regard to this clone: The germline gene is not matched at one end of the junction; a read error may be the cause. J is TRBJ2-5 and V is TRBV5-6; 7 nucleotides line up with TRBD2. This CDR3 is 13 amino acids long. Germline V gives CDR1 SGHDT, CDR2 YYEEEE. The CDR3 is CASCLAGQETQYF. CDR3 sequence (DNA): TGTGCCAGCTGCTTAGCGGGCCAAGAGACCCAGTACTTC.

The CDR3 coding sequence is TGTGCCAGCAGCCGGACTAGCGGGCCCACAGATACGCAGTATTTT. It encodes CASSRTSGPTDTQYF. The genes are TRBV6-5 and TRBJ2-3; 11 nucleotides line up with TRBD2. Germline CDR1 MNHEY, CDR2 SVGAGI. The CDR3 contains 15 residues. V trimming: 6 bases; J trimming: 2 bases; junction bases outside the gene matches: 4.

The chain employs TRBV10-3 and TRBJ1-1, with 11 nucleotides matching TRBD1. Per the germline V gene, CDR1 is ENHRY and CDR2 is SYGVKD. This CDR3 contains 18 residues. J lost 6 bases, V lost 2 bases, and 14 bases had no gene match. The CDR3 coding sequence is TGTGCCATCAGTGAGCCTCAGGGGGGACAGGGGGACGGGGCTGAAGCTTTCTTT. Amino acid sequence: CAISEPQGGQGDGAEAFF.

The V and J genes are TRBV7-9 and TRBJ2-5; 11 bases match TRBD1. The junction had 7 bases not matched to a gene; V was cut back by 2 bases and J by 5 bases. The CDR3 is 16 amino acids. Looked up from germline, CDR1 is SEHNR and CDR2 is FQNEAQ (reference sequence). The CDR3 reads CASSLLRTGGLETQYF. The CDR3 nucleotides read TGTGCCAGCAGCTTACTCCGGACAGGGGGCCTCGAGACCCAGTACTTC. Drawing the rest from reference TRBV7-9 and TRBJ2-5, the complete variable domain is DTGVSQNPRHKITKRGQNVTFRCDPISEHNRLYWYRQTLGQGPEFLTYFQNEAQLEKSRLLSDRFSAERPKGSFSTLEIQRTEQGDSAMYLCASSLLRTGGLETQYFGPGTRLLVL.

The rearrangement links TRBV24-1 to TRBJ2-1, with 8 positions matching TRBD2. Germline CDR1 reads KGHDR; CDR2 reads SFDVKD. The V and J ends lost 6 bases and 7 bases, in that order; junction bases with no gene match: 10. There are 15 residues in the CDR3. This CDR3 reads CATSTSRSGGNEQFF. The CDR3 nucleotides are TGTGCCACCAGTACTTCTAGGTCGGGGGGGAATGAGCAGTTCTTC.

The chain links TRBV10-1 to TRBJ2-1, with 7 bases that match TRBD2. The junction had 13 bases not matched to a gene; V was cut back by 2 bases and J by 9 bases. The CDR3 totals 16 residues. CDR1 and CDR2 (germline): WNHNN, SYGVQD (reference sequence). CDR3 protein: CASSEEGGRGSPEQFF. The CDR3 DNA reads as TGCGCCAGCAGTGAGGAGGGCGGGAGAGGGTCTCCTGAGCAGTTCTTC.

The chain joins TRBV21-1 to TRBJ2-6; the table's D call, TRBD1, has no DNA check behind it. TRBV21-1 is a listed pseudogene. The CDR3 runs 18 residues. The CDR3 DNA reads as TGTGCCAGCAGCAAAGCCTGTAATGGCCGCACTGGGGCCAACGTCCTGACTTTC. The encoded protein is CASSKACNGRTGANVLTF.

The chain employs TRBV18 and TRBJ2-5; weak D call: TRBD1 (6 bases). The CDR3 spans 14 residues. Trimming stripped 3 bases from V and 4 bases from J, with 12 bases between. Germline lookup yields CDR1 KGHSH and CDR2 LQKENI. The CDR3: CASSPTLGGETQYF. The CDR3 DNA reads as TGTGCCAGCTCACCGACACTAGGGGGAGAGACCCAGTACTTC.

V and J are TRBV6-5 and TRBJ2-6, with TRBD1 matching 7 bases. Losses at the gene ends were 2 bases for V and 12 bases for J; bases not matched to a gene: 10. Germline lookup yields CDR1 MNHEY and CDR2 SVGAGI. This CDR3 region has 15 residues. DNA for the CDR3: TGTGCCAGCAGTTACCACGACAGGGCCGCAGGCGTCCTGACTTTC. It is translated as CASSYHDRAAGVLTF.

The V call is TRBV6-4, the J call TRBJ2-7; a possible D gene is TRBD2 (7 bases). The CDR3 has 15 residues. Germline CDR1 MRHNA, CDR2 SNTAGT. Trimming removed 6 bases from V and 3 bases from J, with 18 bases in between. CDR3 DNA sequence: TGTGCCAGCAGCCCAGAGGGGGGGCCGATCTACGAGCAGTACTTC. It translates to CASSPEGGPIYEQYF.

The gene calls are TRBV30 and TRBJ1-1; D possibly corresponds to TRBD1 (6 bases). The CDR3 length is 13 residues. CDR1 and CDR2 (germline): GTSNPN, SVGIG (reference sequence). The germline V and J ends were trimmed by 1 base and 1 base, with 7 bases remaining between them. The CDR3 reads CAWSEDRNTEAFF. CDR3 DNA: TGTGCCTGGAGTGAGGACAGGAACACTGAAGCTTTCTTT.

The chain has TRBV30 and TRBJ2-7; maybe TRBD2 (5 bases). Germline loops: CDR1 GTSNPN, CDR2 SVGIG (reference sequence). V dropped 3 bases and J dropped 6 bases, with 12 bases sitting between them. The CDR3 extends over 12 amino acids. CDR3: CAWSRRAPEQYF. Written as DNA, the CDR3 is TGTGCCTGGAGCAGGCGGGCCCCCGAGCAGTACTTC.

The sample holds a few counts of this clone. The rearrangement links TRBV19 to TRBJ1-2, with 8 bases lining up with TRBD1. The length of the CDR3 is 15 residues. Germline V gene sequence: CDR1 LNHDA, CDR2 SQIVND (reference sequence). J lost 4 bases, V lost 2 bases, and 6 bases had no gene match. CDR3 in DNA: TGTGCCAGTAGTATACCGGGACAGGAGATCTATGGCTACACCTTC. Translating gives CASSIPGQEIYGYTF.

This chain joins TRBV25-1 and TRBJ2-7; D possibly corresponds to TRBD1 (5 bases). Trimming stripped 3 bases from V and 3 bases from J, with 15 bases between. CDR1 is MGHDK, CDR2 SYGVNS, per germline. The CDR3 loop spans 15 amino acids. In nucleotides, the CDR3 is TGTGCCAGCAGTGAGTCCTGGAAAGGGGACTACGAGCAGTACTTC. It encodes CASSESWKGDYEQYF.

The chain recombines TRBV9 with TRBJ1-4, with D unresolved. V was clipped by 6 bases and J by 2 bases, with 11 bases between them. This CDR3 has 14 residues. Germline CDR1 and CDR2: SGDLS and YYNGEE. CDR3: CASTAGSTNEKLFF. CDR3 in DNA: TGTGCCAGCACCGCCGGGAGCACTAATGAAAAACTGTTTTTT.

The chain combines TRBV5-6 with TRBJ1-2; D ambiguous. The ends were cut back, 4 bases at V and 1 base at J, with 14 bases in the middle. This CDR3 has 15 amino acids. Germline V lookup: CDR1 SGHDT, CDR2 YYEEEE. CDR3 residues: CASSRASALNYGYTF. CDR3 DNA: TGTGCCAGCAGCCGCGCTTCCGCCCTTAACTATGGCTACACCTTC.

This sequence joins TRBV11-2 and TRBJ2-7, with a weak D call TRBD1 (5 bases). With 5 bases removed from V and 3 bases from J, the gap between germline ends came to 11 bases. Germline lookup yields CDR1 SGHAT and CDR2 FQNNGV. The CDR3 is 13 residues long. CDR3 nucleotide sequence: TGTGCCAGCAGCAGCCAGGGTTTCTACGAGCAGTACTTC. This encodes CASSSQGFYEQYF.

This chain joins TRBV7-3 and TRBJ2-2; 7 nucleotides match TRBD2. The CDR3 extends over 13 amino acids. Looked up from germline, CDR1 is SGHTA and CDR2 is FQGTGA. V dropped 2 bases and J dropped 6; count of bases not matched to a gene: 0. The CDR3 coding sequence is TGTGCCAGCAGCTTAGCGGGAGCCGGGGAGCTGTTTTTT. Translating gives CASSLAGAGELFF.

This sequence joins TRBV4-2 and TRBJ2-1; unclear D gene. V lost 4 bases to trimming and J lost 8 bases, with 18 bases between them. This CDR3 is 15 amino acids long. Germline V gene sequence: CDR1 LGHNA, CDR2 YNFKEQ. The CDR3 DNA reads TGTGCCAGCAGCCGCCAAGGAGATCTTGCGGATGAGCAGTTCTTC. Amino acid sequence: CASSRQGDLADEQFF.

V is TRBV28 and J is TRBJ2-7; TRBD1 is a possible D gene (5 bases). V was cut by 5 bases and J by 1 base, with 9 bases left in between. The CDR3 sequence is 13 residues long. Germline V gives CDR1 MDHEN, CDR2 SYDVKM. CDR3 amino acids: CASSPGSSYEQYF. The DNA for the CDR3 is TGTGCCAGCAGTCCAGGGTCGTCCTACGAGCAGTACTTC.

The chain recombines TRBV19 with TRBJ2-5; 7 bases are shared with TRBD1. J lost 5 bases, V lost 7 bases, and 10 bases had no gene match. Germline assignment: CDR1 LNHDA and CDR2 SQIVND (reference sequence). The CDR3 runs 14 residues. CDR3 sequence: CASKISGGRETQYF. The CDR3 nucleotides are TGTGCCAGTAAGATTTCAGGGGGTCGGGAGACCCAGTACTTC.

This rearrangement joins TRBV20-1 to TRBJ1-2; unclear D gene. The CDR3 length is 11 residues. Trimming left V 1 base short and J 7 bases short, with 7 bases between. In germline, CDR1 is DFQATT, CDR2 SNEGSKA (reference sequence). DNA for the CDR3: TGCAGTGCTAGAGCAGTAACTGGCTACACCTTC. Protein sequence: CSARAVTGYTF.

The V gene is TRBV7-9, the J gene TRBJ1-6; the match to TRBD1 covers 9 bases. Unmatched junction bases numbered 7, after V lost 4 bases and J lost 9 bases. This CDR3 comprises 15 residues. CDR1 SEHNR and CDR2 FQNEAQ come from the germline V gene (reference sequence). CDR3 amino acids: CASSSTGGLVSPLHF. The CDR3 coding sequence is TGTGCCAGCAGCTCAACAGGGGGCCTGGTTTCACCCCTCCACTTT.

The J gene is TRBJ2-3, the V gene TRBV2, with D perhaps matching TRBD2 (6 bases). Germline assignment: CDR1 SNHLY and CDR2 FYNNEI. The CDR3 extends over 17 amino acids. V lost 3 bases and J 0 bases, leaving 16 bases between the germline ends. The CDR3 DNA is TGTGCCAGCAGTGATCGGGGGAAACTCCTCAGCACAGATACGCAGTATTTT. Its translation: CASSDRGKLLSTDTQYF.

This clone was seen just once. This CDR3 is CASSLPSSSGRLDTQYF. The CDR3 nucleotides are TGTGCCAGCAGTCTGCCCTCTTCTAGCGGGCGGCTTGATACGCAGTATTTT. The chain employs TRBV28 and TRBJ2-3; 8 bases line up with TRBD2. The CDR3 length is 17 residues. Trimming removed 5 bases from V and 6 bases from J; junction bases left unmatched: 16. Germline loops: CDR1 MDHEN, CDR2 SYDVKM.

The CDR3 protein is CASSFGLAGRWTGELFF. The CDR3 DNA is TGCGCCAGCAGCTTTGGACTAGCGGGACGGTGGACCGGGGAGCTGTTTTTT. J is TRBJ2-2 and V is TRBV5-1, with 12 positions matching TRBD2. From germline, CDR1 is SGHRS and CDR2 YFSETQ. This CDR3 has 17 amino acids. The V segment lost 2 bases and the J segment 5 bases; nucleotides outside the gene matches: 7.

This sequence joins TRBV5-4 and TRBJ2-5; D remains ambiguous. V was trimmed by 0 bases and J by 0 bases, leaving 6 bases between them. The CDR3 contains 14 residues. CDR1 and CDR2 (germline): SGHNT, YYREEE (reference sequence). The CDR3: CASSLVEHQETQYF. The CDR3 coding sequence is TGTGCCAGCAGCTTGGTTGAGCACCAAGAGACCCAGTACTTC. The variable domain in full, completed from reference TRBV5-4 and TRBJ2-5, reads ETGVTQSPTHLIKTRGQQVTLRCSSQSGHNTVSWYQQALGQGPQFIFQYYREEENGRGNFPPRFSGLQFPNYSSELNVNALELDDSALYLCASSLVEHQETQYFGPGTRLLVL.